This T cell receptor (beta chain) was found in a study of blood T cell repertoires in COVID-19. TCRdb's copy holds only in-frame clones and misses some; the assay was immunoSEQ multiplex PCR. The table includes roughly 220,000 clones, 85% to 90% detected once. Germline V gene lookup returns CDR1 LNHDA and CDR2 SQIVND (reference sequence). The CDR3 consists of 14 residues. V lost 5 bases and J lost 5, with 15 bases in between. This clone has a handful of counts. This chain connects TRBV19 to TRBJ1-1; tentatively, D is TRBD1 (6 bases). Sequencing used peripheral blood. The TCR originated in a woman aged 45 to 65 with COVID-19, enrolled during active disease. The CDR3 DNA reads as TGTGCCAGTAGTGCCCGGAGGGGGGGGACTGAAGCTTTCTTT. It encodes CASSARRGGTEAFF. Complete variable domain (other parts from reference TRBV19 and TRBJ1-1): DGGITQSPKYLFRKEGQNVTLSCEQNLNHDAMYWYRQDPGQGLRLIYYSQIVNDFQKGDIAEGYSVSREKKESFPLTVTSAQKNPTAFYLCASSARRGGTEAFFGQGTRLTVV.